The source of this T cell receptor beta chain is a study of blood T cells in healthy people across ages. Study outcomes and limitations: Using unsorted PBMCs precluded a conclusive naive versus antigen-experienced comparison. In long-lived donors, naive CD4+ cell counts and diversity exceeded those of aged donors. Expanded clonotype changes were possibly confounded by unknown donor CMV status.

As to this clonotype: Its antigen is not known.

Samples each had at least 6 micrograms of total RNA extracted. V shed 5 bases and J shed 6 bases, with 17 bases lying between them. This CDR3 has 16 residues. Germline V gives CDR1 SGHTA, CDR2 FQGNSA. Together with a sample-barcoded 5' primer, a J-beta primer mix was included in a second PCR lasting roughly 6 to 12 cycles. A single record per CDR3 protein comes from TCRdb applying MiXCR to the 5' RACE reads. The sample gives about 1.1 million distinct CDR3 sequences, 30% to 40% of which show up once; roughly 14% is in the top ten. The sample taken for sequencing was blood. The TCR originated in a man aged 18 to 35 in good health. The rearrangement links TRBV7-2 to TRBJ1-6, with D possibly matching TRBD1 (6 bases). Here the CDR3 reads CASSQRDTTSNSPLHF. DNA for the CDR3: TGTGCCAGCAGCCAAAGGGACACCACGTCTAATTCACCCCTCCACTTT.